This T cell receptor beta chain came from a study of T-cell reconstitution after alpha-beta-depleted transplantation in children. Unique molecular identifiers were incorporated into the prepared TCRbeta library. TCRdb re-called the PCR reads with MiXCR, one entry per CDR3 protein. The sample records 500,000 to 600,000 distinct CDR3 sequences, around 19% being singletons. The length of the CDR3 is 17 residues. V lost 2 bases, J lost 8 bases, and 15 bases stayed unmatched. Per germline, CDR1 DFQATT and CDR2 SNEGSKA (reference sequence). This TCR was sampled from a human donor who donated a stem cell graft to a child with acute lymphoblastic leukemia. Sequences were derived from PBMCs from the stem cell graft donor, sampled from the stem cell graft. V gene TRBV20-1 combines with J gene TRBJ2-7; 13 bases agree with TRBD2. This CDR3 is CSARIGLAGEITYQQYF. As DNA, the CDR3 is TGCAGTGCTAGAATTGGACTAGCGGGAGAAATTACTTACCAGCAGTACTTC.